A selection of T cell receptor beta chains follows, all from one sample in a study of cytomegalovirus exposure and HLA in healthy donors. TCRdb's table, derived via immunoSEQ multiplex PCR, lists solely in-frame clones and lacks some. Among some 200,000 clones listed, roughly 10% were seen once. The source material was PBMCs. The receptors here all came from a woman aged 25 to 45 in good health and CMV-seropositive. CDR3s include the opening cysteine and the closing phenylalanine or tryptophan. D genes are given only for firm matches. Rows may omit the clone size; those that give it use once, few, many or a size class.

>TRBJ2-5|TRBV30|few|TRBD2
TGTGCCTGGGACGGACTAGCGGGAAAAGAGACCCAGTACTTC
CAWDGLAGKETQYF
>TRBJ1-4|TRBV7-8|few|NA
TGTGCCAGCAGCTTAAAGGACTTGTTGGGGGAAAAACTGTTTTTT
CASSLKDLLGEKLFF
>TRBJ1-1|TRBV25-1|few|TRBD1
TGTGCCAGCAGTGGGTTTCAGGGGGCGGGCACTGAAGCTTTCTTT
CASSGFQGAGTEAFF
>TRBJ1-2|TRBV25-1|NA|TRBD1
TGTGCCAGCAGTTCTACGAGAGGGGGCCGGCTTGGCTACACCTTC
CASSSTRGGRLGYTF
>TRBJ2-3|TRBV5-1|few|TRBD1
TGCGCCAGCAGCTCGCCCGGACAGGGGGCAACAGATACGCAGTATTTT
CASSSPGQGATDTQYF
>TRBJ2-5|TRBV9|NA|TRBD1
TGTGCCAGCAGCGTCACAGGGGGCCAAGAGACCCAGTACTTC
CASSVTGGQETQYF
>TRBJ1-3|TRBV10-3|NA|NA
TGTGCCATCAAGGGCGGGGGCGCAGGAAACACCATATATTTT
CAIKGGGAGNTIYF
>TRBJ1-5|TRBV25-1|few|NA
TGTGCCAGCAGTGACTCCATCGGGGGTATCAGCAATCAGCCCCAGCATTTT
CASSDSIGGISNQPQHF
>TRBJ1-5|TRBV4-1|NA|TRBD1
TGCGCCAGCAGCTTGGGACAGGGTGGAACCCTACCTCAGCCCCAGCATTTT
CASSLGQGGTLPQPQHF
>TRBJ2-1|TRBV30|NA|TRBD2
TGTGCCTGGACGCTAGCGGGAGTCTGGACCTCCTACAATGAGCAGTTCTTC
CAWTLAGVWTSYNEQFF
>TRBJ2-5|TRBV7-9|NA|TRBD2
TGTGCCAGCAGCTTACCTAGCGGGAGAGAGACCCAGTACTTC
CASSLPSGRETQYF
>TRBJ1-2|TRBV7-9|NA|TRBD1
TGTGCCAGCAGCTTAATTGACAGGGCTCATGGCTACACCTTC
CASSLIDRAHGYTF
>TRBJ1-1|TRBV7-9|few|NA
TGTGCCAGCAGCTTAGTGGGCTCATCGAACACTGAAGCTTTCTTT
CASSLVGSSNTEAFF
>TRBJ1-5|TRBV2|NA|TRBD1
TGTGCCAGCAGATTTACAGGGGGCTATAAGCCCCAGCATTTT
CASRFTGGYKPQHF
>TRBJ2-7|TRBV6-1|few|NA
TGTGCCAGTCGGGGGTTTACCTACGAGCAGTACTTC
CASRGFTYEQYF
>TRBJ2-2|TRBV6-1|few|NA
TGTGCCACCGACAGGTTCGCCGGGGAGCTGTTTTTT
CATDRFAGELFF
>TRBJ2-6|TRBV27|few|NA
TGTGCCAGCAGTCTGAGCTCTGGGGCCAACGTCCTGACTTTC
CASSLSSGANVLTF
>TRBJ2-1|TRBV6-1|few|TRBD2
TGTGCCAGCAGTGAAGCCGTGCTAGCGGGCTACAATGAGCAGTTCTTC
CASSEAVLAGYNEQFF
>TRBJ2-6|TRBV6-1|few|NA
TGTGCCAGCAGTGCCGCAGGGACTGGGGCCAACGTCCTGACTTTC
CASSAAGTGANVLTF
>TRBJ1-4|TRBV5-4|NA|NA
TGTGCCAGCAGCGAGGACAGCACCGAAAAACTGTTTTTT
CASSEDSTEKLFF
>TRBJ2-3|TRBV7-3|few|TRBD2
TGTGCCAGCAGCTCCGGGACTAGCGCTTATACGCAGTATTTT
CASSSGTSAYTQYF
>TRBJ2-3|TRBV25-1|few|NA
TGTGCCAGCAGTGAATGGGGAGGGGGGGGCACAGATACGCAGTATTTT
CASSEWGGGGTDTQYF
>TRBJ1-3|TRBV6-4|few|NA
TGTGCCAGCAGTCTTAGACGGGGGTTCTCTGGAAACACCATATATTTT
CASSLRRGFSGNTIYF
>TRBJ1-1|TRBV2|few|NA
TGTGCCAGGACAACAGGTGGGCTATCTGAAGCTTTCTTT
CARTTGGLSEAFF
>TRBJ2-7|TRBV5-1|few|TRBD1
TGCGCCAGCAGACCTCCCCAGGGGGTCGAGCAGTACTTC
CASRPPQGVEQYF
>TRBJ2-1|TRBV5-1|few|TRBD2
TGCGCCAGCAGCTTGGAGCTAGCGGGGGCGAATGAGCAGTTCTTC
CASSLELAGANEQFF
>TRBJ2-7|TRBV6-5|NA|NA
TGTGCCAGCAGTTACATTTACAGGGCAACCTTCTACGAGCAGTACTTC
CASSYIYRATFYEQYF
>TRBJ2-1|TRBV11-2|NA|TRBD2
TGTGCCAGCAGCCGACTAGCACAAGGACGGGAGCAGTTCTTC
CASSRLAQGREQFF
>TRBJ1-1|TRBV5-1|NA|NA
TGCGCCAGCAGCTTGGTGGCAGGGGATACTGAAGCTTTCTTT
CASSLVAGDTEAFF
>TRBJ2-5|TRBV11-2|NA|TRBD2
TGTGCCAGCAGCTTAGATTTCCTAGCGGAAGAGACCCAGTACTTC
CASSLDFLAEETQYF
>TRBJ2-7|TRBV7-9|NA|TRBD1
TGTGCCAGCAGCTTCGAGACAGGGCCCTTTTCCTACGAGCAGTACTTC
CASSFETGPFSYEQYF
>TRBJ2-2|TRBV7-9|NA|TRBD1
TGTGCCAGCAGCCAACGGACAGGGGGCACCGGGGAGCTGTTTTTT
CASSQRTGGTGELFF
>TRBJ2-3|TRBV5-1|few|TRBD2
TGCGCCAGCAGCCTGGGAGGGACTAGCGGGGCCAATACGCAGTATTTT
CASSLGGTSGANTQYF
>TRBJ1-5|TRBV21-1|NA|NA
TGTGCCAGCAGCAATACAGGGCTCCGCAATCAGCCCCAGCATTTT
CASSNTGLRNQPQHF
>TRBJ2-7|TRBV10-3|few|NA
TGTGCCATCAGTGAATCGTCAGAAGAGCAGTACTTC
CAISESSEEQYF
>TRBJ2-1|TRBV7-7|NA|TRBD2
TGTGCCAGCAGCTTAGGCCCCGCTAGCGGGAATGAGCAGTTCTTC
CASSLGPASGNEQFF
>TRBJ1-1|TRBV5-7|few|TRBD1
TGTGCCAGCAGCCCGAACAGGGGGCGCGCTCAGTCAGCCCCTTATGCTTTCTTT
CASSPNRGRAQSAPYAFF
>TRBJ2-7|TRBV9|few|TRBD1
TGTGCCAGCAGCGTAGGCGGGACAGGCTACGAGCAGTACTTC
CASSVGGTGYEQYF
>TRBJ1-2|TRBV28|NA|NA
TGTGCCAGCGCCTTAGTGGGGAGCGATGGCTACACCTTC
CASALVGSDGYTF
>TRBJ2-2|TRBV27|few|TRBD2
TGTGCCAGCAGTCCAATAGCGGGGAACACCGGGGAGCTGTTTTTT
CASSPIAGNTGELFF
>TRBJ1-1|TRBV30|NA|TRBD1
TGTGCCTGGAGTCGACAGGGCAGGGCCACTGAAGCTTTCTTT
CAWSRQGRATEAFF
>TRBJ2-7|TRBV6-1|NA|NA
TGTGCCAGCACCAGAGGGCATCGCGAGCAGTACTTC
CASTRGHREQYF
>TRBJ2-1|TRBV6-1|few|NA
TGTGCCAGCAGTGAAGCTCTGGCGGGGACTCACAATGAGCAGTTCTTC
CASSEALAGTHNEQFF
>TRBJ2-3|TRBV7-9|few|NA
TGTGCCAGCAGCCCGGTTGGTACCCACACAGATACGCAGTATTTT
CASSPVGTHTDTQYF
>TRBJ2-1|TRBV11-3|NA|NA
TGTGCCAGCAGCTCAAGACTAGTCGGTGAGCAGTTCTTC
CASSSRLVGEQFF
>TRBJ2-1|TRBV7-8|NA|TRBD2
TGTGCCAGCAGCCCGCTAGCGGCGAGCTCCTACAATGAGCAGTTCTTC
CASSPLAASSYNEQFF
>TRBJ2-2|TRBV5-1|few|NA
TGCGCCAGCAGCCCCCCAGGGAACACCGGGGAGCTGTTTTTT
CASSPPGNTGELFF
>TRBJ2-7|TRBV9|few|TRBD1
TGTGCCAGCAGCGTAGATTCGAGGACAGGTACCTACGAGCAGTACTTC
CASSVDSRTGTYEQYF
>TRBJ2-5|TRBV7-6|NA|NA
TGTGCCAGCAGCTCCCTCCACCAAGAGACCCAGTACTTC
CASSSLHQETQYF
>TRBJ1-4|TRBV19|few|NA
TGTGCCAGTAGTATCAGGGATCGGGAAAAACTGTTTTTT
CASSIRDREKLFF
>TRBJ2-2|TRBV11-2|NA|TRBD2
TGTGCCAGCAGCTTGGGGACTAGCGGGAGGGTTACCGGGGAGCTGTTTTTT
CASSLGTSGRVTGELFF
>TRBJ1-1|TRBV2|NA|NA
TGTGCCAGCTTGGGCTGGGCAGGGGACACTGAAGCTTTCTTT
CASLGWAGDTEAFF
>TRBJ2-3|TRBV13|NA|TRBD1
TGTGCCAGCAGCGCAGACAGGGGCGAAACGGATACGCAGTATTTT
CASSADRGETDTQYF
>TRBJ1-2|TRBV5-1|few|NA
TGCGCCAGCAGCTCGGGACTCGGGACCGGCTACACCTTC
CASSSGLGTGYTF
>TRBJ1-4|TRBV4-1|NA|TRBD1
TGCGCCAGCAGCCAACGGGACAGCGAAGGAGAAAAACTGTTTTTT
CASSQRDSEGEKLFF